Below, 3 T cell receptor beta chains from the same sample are listed, as sequenced in a study of control samples from healthy donors and cancer patients. Clones were read by immunoSEQ multiplex PCR, and TCRdb kept only the in-frame ones, dropping some. This table has under 200,000 clones, 80% to 90% appearing once. Specimen: blood. These receptors were taken from a woman aged 30 to 39 in good health.

The chain is built from TRBV12-3 or TRBV12-4 and TRBJ1-1; TRBD1 aligns across 8 bases. J lost 4 bases, V lost 6 bases, and 4 bases had no gene match. The CDR3 runs to 13 residues. CDR3 coding DNA: TGTGCCAGCAGCTTACAGGGGGGCACTGAAGCTTTCTTT. The encoded protein is CASSLQGGTEAFF.

The chain recombines TRBV5-5 with TRBJ2-7; 10 bases are shared with TRBD1. V lost 4 bases, J lost 6 bases, and 4 bases stayed unmatched. The CDR3 spans 13 residues. CDR1 and CDR2 (germline): SGHKS, YYEKEE (reference sequence). In DNA form, the CDR3 reads TGTGCCAGCAGCAAGGACAGGGGGTTCGAGCAGTACGTC. This translates into CASSKDRGFEQYV.

This clone was detected only a few times. The chain has TRBV5-6 and TRBJ2-7; no reliable D call. The CDR3 consists of 15 residues. Trimming cost V 4 bases and J 2 bases, with 16 bases left between them. The germline gives CDR1 SGHDT, CDR2 YYEEEE. The CDR3 sequence: CASSPLKVLTYEQYF. In DNA, the CDR3 is TGTGCCAGCAGCCCGCTTAAGGTACTTACCTACGAGCAGTACTTC.